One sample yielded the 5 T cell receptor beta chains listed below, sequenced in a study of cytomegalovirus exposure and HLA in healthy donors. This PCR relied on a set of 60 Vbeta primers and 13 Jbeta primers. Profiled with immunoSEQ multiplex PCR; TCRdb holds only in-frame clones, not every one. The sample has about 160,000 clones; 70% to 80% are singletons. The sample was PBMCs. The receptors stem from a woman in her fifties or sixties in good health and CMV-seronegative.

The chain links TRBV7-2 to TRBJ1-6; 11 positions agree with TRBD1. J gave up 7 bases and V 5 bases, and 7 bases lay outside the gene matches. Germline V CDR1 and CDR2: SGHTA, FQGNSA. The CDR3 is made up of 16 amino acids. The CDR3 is CASSAGTGGGNSPLHF. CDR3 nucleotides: TGTGCCAGCAGCGCTGGGACAGGGGGAGGAAATTCACCCCTCCACTTT. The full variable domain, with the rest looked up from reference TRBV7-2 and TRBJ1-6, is GAGVSQSPSNKVTEKGKDVELRCDPISGHTALYWYRQSLGQGLEFLIYFQGNSAPDKSGLPSDRFSAERTGGSVSTLTIQRTQQEDSAVYLCASSAGTGGGNSPLHFGNGTRLTVT.

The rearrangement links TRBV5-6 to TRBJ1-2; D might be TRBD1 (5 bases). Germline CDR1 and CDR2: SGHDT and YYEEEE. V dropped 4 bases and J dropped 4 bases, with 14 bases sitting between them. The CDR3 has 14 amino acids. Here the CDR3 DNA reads TGTGCCAGCAGCACAATACAGGAGGGCTATGGCTACACCTTC. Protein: CASSTIQEGYGYTF.

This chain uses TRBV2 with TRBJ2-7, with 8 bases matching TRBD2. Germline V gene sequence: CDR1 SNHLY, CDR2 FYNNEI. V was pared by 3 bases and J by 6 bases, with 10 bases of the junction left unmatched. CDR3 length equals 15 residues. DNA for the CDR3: TGTGCCAGCAGTGATGAGGAAGCGGGAGTTGTCGAGCAGTACTTC. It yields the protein CASSDEEAGVVEQYF. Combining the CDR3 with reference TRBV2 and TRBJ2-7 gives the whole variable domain EPEVTQTPSHQVTQMGQEVILRCVPISNHLYFYWYRQILGQKVEFLVSFYNNEISEKSEIFDDQFSVERPDGSNFTLKIRSTKLEDSAMYFCASSDEEAGVVEQYFGPGTRLTVT.

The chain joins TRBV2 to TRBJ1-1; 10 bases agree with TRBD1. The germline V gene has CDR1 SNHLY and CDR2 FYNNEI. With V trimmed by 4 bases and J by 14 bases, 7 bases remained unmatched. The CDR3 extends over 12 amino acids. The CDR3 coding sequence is TGTGCCAGCAGTGCCGGGACAGGGGTCTTATTCTTT. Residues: CASSAGTGVLFF.

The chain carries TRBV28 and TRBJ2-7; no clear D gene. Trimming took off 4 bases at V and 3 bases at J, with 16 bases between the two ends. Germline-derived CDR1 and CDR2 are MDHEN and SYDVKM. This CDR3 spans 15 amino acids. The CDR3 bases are TGTGCCAGCAGTTCCATACGAGGCCAGTTCTACGAGCAGTACTTC. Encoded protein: CASSSIRGQFYEQYF.